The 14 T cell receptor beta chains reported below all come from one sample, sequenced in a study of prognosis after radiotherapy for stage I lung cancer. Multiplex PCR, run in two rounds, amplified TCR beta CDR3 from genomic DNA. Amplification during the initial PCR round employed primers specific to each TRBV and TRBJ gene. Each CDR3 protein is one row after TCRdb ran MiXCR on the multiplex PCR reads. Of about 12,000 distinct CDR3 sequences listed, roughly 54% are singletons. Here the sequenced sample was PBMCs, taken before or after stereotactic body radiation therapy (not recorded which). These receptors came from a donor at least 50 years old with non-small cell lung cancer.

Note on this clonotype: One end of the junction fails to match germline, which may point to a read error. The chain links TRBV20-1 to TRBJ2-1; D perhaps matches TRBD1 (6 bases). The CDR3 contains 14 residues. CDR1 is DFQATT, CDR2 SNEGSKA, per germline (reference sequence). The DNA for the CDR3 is TGCAGTGCTGTGGGGGCTGGAGGTAACAATAAGCAGTTCTTC. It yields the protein CSAVGAGGNNKQFF.

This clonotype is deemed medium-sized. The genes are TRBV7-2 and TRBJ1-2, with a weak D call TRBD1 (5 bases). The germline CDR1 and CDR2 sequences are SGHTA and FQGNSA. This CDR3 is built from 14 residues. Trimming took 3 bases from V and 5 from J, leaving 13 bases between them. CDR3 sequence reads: CASSFRDPGYGYTF. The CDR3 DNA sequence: TGTGCCAGCAGCTTCCGGGACCCAGGGTATGGCTACACCTTC.

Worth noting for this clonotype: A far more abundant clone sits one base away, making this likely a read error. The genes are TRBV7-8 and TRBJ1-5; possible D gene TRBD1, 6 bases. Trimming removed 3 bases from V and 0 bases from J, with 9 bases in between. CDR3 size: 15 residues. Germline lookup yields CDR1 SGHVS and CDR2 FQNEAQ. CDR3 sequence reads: CASSLQGISNQPQHF. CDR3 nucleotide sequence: TGTGCCAGCAGCTTGCAGGGGATTAGCAATCAGCCCCAGCATTTT.

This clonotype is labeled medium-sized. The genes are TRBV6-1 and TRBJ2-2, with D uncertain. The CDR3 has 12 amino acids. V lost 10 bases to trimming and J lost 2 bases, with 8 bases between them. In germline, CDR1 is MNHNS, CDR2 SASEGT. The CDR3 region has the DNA TGTGCCATCGCCACCAACACCGGGGAGCTGTTTTTT. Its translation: CAIATNTGELFF.

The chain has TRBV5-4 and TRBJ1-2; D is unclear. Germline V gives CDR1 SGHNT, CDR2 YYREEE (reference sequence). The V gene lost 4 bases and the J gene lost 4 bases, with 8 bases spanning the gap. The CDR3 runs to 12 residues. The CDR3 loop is CASSEGFYGYTF. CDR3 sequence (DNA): TGTGCCAGCAGCGAGGGCTTCTATGGCTACACCTTC.

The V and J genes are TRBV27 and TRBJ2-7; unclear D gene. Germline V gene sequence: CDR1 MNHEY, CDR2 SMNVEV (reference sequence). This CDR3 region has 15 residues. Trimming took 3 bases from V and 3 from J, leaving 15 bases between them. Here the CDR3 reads CASSFIPHDGYEQYF. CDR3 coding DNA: TGTGCCAGCAGTTTCATCCCACACGATGGCTACGAGCAGTACTTC.

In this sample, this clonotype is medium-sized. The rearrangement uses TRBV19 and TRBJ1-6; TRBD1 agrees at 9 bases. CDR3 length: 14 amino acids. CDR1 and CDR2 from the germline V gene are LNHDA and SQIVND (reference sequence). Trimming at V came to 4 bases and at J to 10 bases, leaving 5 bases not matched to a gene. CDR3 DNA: TGTGCCAGTAGTAGGGACAGGGAAAGATCACCCCTCCACTTT. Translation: CASSRDRERSPLHF.

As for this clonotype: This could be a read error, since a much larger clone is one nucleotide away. CDR3 in DNA: TGTGCCTGGATTAGCGGGACCCCAGATACGCAGTATTTT. Its translation is CAWISGTPDTQYF. The chain has TRBV30 and TRBJ2-3, with 8 bases aligning to TRBD2. Germline trimming cut 4 bases from V and 4 bases from J; bases unmatched to any gene: 4. In germline, CDR1 is GTSNPN, CDR2 SVGIG (reference sequence). The CDR3 covers 13 residues.

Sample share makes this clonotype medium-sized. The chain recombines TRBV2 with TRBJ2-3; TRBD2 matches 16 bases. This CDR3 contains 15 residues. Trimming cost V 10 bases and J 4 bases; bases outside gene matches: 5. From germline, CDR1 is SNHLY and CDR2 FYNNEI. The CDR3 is CATPGLAGGADTQYF. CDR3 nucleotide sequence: TGTGCCACTCCGGGACTAGCGGGAGGGGCAGATACGCAGTATTTT. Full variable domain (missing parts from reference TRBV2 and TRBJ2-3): EPEVTQTPSHQVTQMGQEVILRCVPISNHLYFYWYRQILGQKVEFLVSFYNNEISEKSEIFDDQFSVERPDGSNFTLKIRSTKLEDSAMYFCATPGLAGGADTQYFGPGTRLTVL.

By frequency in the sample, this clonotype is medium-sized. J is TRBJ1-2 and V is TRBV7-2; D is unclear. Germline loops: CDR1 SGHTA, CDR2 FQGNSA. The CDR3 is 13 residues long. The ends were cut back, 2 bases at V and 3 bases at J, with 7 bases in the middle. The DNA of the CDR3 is TGTGCCAGCAGCTTACCCCCCCACTATGGCTACACCTTC. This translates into CASSLPPHYGYTF.

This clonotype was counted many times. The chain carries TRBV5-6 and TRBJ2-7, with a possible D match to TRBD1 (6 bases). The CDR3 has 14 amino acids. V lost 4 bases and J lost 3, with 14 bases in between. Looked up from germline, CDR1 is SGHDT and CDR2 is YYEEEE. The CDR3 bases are TGTGCCAGCAGCCGAGGGGGTGACAACTACGAGCAGTACTTC. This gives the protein CASSRGGDNYEQYF.

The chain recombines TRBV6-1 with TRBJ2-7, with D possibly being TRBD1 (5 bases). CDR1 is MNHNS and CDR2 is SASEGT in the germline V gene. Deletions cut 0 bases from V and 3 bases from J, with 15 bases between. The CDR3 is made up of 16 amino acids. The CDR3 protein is CASSEALRVEVYEQYF. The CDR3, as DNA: TGTGCCAGCAGTGAAGCGCTCAGGGTTGAGGTCTACGAGCAGTACTTC.

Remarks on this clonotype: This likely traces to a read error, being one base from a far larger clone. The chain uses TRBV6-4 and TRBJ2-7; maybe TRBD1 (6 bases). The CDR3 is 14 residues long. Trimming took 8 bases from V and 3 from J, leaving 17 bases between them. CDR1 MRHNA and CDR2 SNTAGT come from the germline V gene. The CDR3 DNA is TGTGCCAGCTTGGTACAGGGATCGATCTACGAGCAGTACTTC. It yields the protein CASLVQGSIYEQYF.

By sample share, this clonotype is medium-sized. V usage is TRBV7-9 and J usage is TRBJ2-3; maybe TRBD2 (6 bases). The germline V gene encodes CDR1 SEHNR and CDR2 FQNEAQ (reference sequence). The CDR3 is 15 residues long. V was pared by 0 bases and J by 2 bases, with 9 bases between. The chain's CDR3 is CASSLAGSTTDTQYF. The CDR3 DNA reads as TGTGCCAGCAGCTTAGCCGGGAGCACCACAGATACGCAGTATTTT.